A selection of T cell receptor beta chains follows, all from one sample in a study of Ad26.COV2.S vaccination and SARS-CoV-2 variants. Sequencing used immunoSEQ multiplex PCR; TCRdb keeps in-frame clones, though not all of them. The data hold around 370,000 clones, with about 90% observed a single time. The sample was peripheral blood, taken after recovery from COVID-19. The receptors here all came from a human donor who had recovered from COVID-19. CDR3s include the opening cysteine and the closing phenylalanine or tryptophan. The D gene is left open where the match is weak. The listing skips clone size in some rows; elsewhere it reads once, few, many or a size class.

v_gene	d_gene	j_gene	abundance	CDR3nt	CDR3aa
TRBV6-2/TRBV6-3	TRBD2	TRBJ2-7	NA	TGTGCCAGCAGTTATGAACGGGGGGACTCCTACGAGCAGTACTTC	CASSYERGDSYEQYF
TRBV14	NA	TRBJ1-2	once	TGTGCCAGCAGCCCGAAAACAGGGCTAATCTATGGCTACACCTTC	CASSPKTGLIYGYTF
TRBV9	NA	TRBJ1-6	NA	TGTGCCAGCAGCGTAGGAGTCAGCAATTCACCCCTCCACTTT	CASSVGVSNSPLHF
TRBV27	NA	TRBJ1-1	NA	TGTGCCAGCAGTTTACAGGGAGGACGGAACACTGAAGCTTTCTTT	CASSLQGGRNTEAFF
TRBV7-2	NA	TRBJ1-4	NA	TGTGCCAGCAGCAGGAGGGCTACAGGGAGTGGTGAAAAACTGTTTTTT	CASSRRATGSGEKLFF
TRBV9	NA	TRBJ2-3	NA	TGTGCCAGCAGCGTAGACCCAGTCACAGATACGCAGTATTTT	CASSVDPVTDTQYF
TRBV6-1	TRBD1	TRBJ2-7	NA	TGTGCCAGCAGTGACCATCCGGGACAGGGGTACGAGCAGTACTTC	CASSDHPGQGYEQYF
TRBV10-2	NA	TRBJ2-7	NA	TGCGCCAGCAGTGAACCTGCACATGACGAGCAGTACTTC	CASSEPAHDEQYF
TRBV5-1	NA	TRBJ2-1	once	TGCGCCAGCAGCCTCAGCCCTGTTACGGACAATGAGCAGTTCTTC	CASSLSPVTDNEQFF
TRBV6-2/TRBV6-3	NA	TRBJ1-1	NA	TGTGCCAGCAGTTACTTGGCGAGCGCTGAAGCTTTCTTT	CASSYLASAEAFF
TRBV29-1	NA	TRBJ1-2	NA	TGCAGCGGACTGGGCGGTGGGGGAGAAAACTATGGCTACACCTTC	CSGLGGGGENYGYTF
TRBV5-1	TRBD2	TRBJ2-5	NA	TGCGCCAGCAGCAAGGGACTAGCGGGGGGCGGGGAGACCCAGTACTTC	CASSKGLAGGGETQYF
TRBV6-5	NA	TRBJ2-7	NA	TGTGCCAGCAGGATGGGATCGCCTCGCTTCGAGCAGTACTTC	CASRMGSPRFEQYF
TRBV5-4	TRBD1	TRBJ1-2	NA	TGTGCCAGCAGCTCCCCACAGGGGAGCTATGGCTACACCTTC	CASSSPQGSYGYTF
TRBV29-1	NA	TRBJ1-4	once	TGCAGCGTCCATCGGGACACCCCTGCAACTAATGAAAAACTGTTTTTT	CSVHRDTPATNEKLFF
TRBV6-5	TRBD2	TRBJ2-3	once	TGTGCCAGCAGTTACGCGGGGGGCCGCACAGATACGCAGTATTTT	CASSYAGGRTDTQYF
TRBV6-5	NA	TRBJ2-1	NA	TGTGCCAGCTCTAGGCCCAATGAGCAGTTCTTC	CASSRPNEQFF
TRBV7-9	NA	TRBJ2-7	few	TGTGCCAGCAGCCCTAACAGGATCCCCTACGAGCAGTACTTC	CASSPNRIPYEQYF
TRBV9	TRBD2	TRBJ2-3	once	TGTGCCAGCAGCCCGGGATCGACTAGCGGGGGAGCAGATACGCAGTATTTT	CASSPGSTSGGADTQYF
TRBV4-1	TRBD2	TRBJ2-7	NA	TGCGCCAGCAGCCAGGTCGGGACTACGCCCCTCTCAGAGCAGTACTTC	CASSQVGTTPLSEQYF
TRBV5-4	TRBD1	TRBJ2-5	NA	TGTGCCAGCAGCCGAAACCCGACAGGGGGCGAGACCCAGTACTTC	CASSRNPTGGETQYF
TRBV5-1	NA	TRBJ2-7	NA	TGCGCCAGCAGCTTGGCTAGTATTGGCGGGGCCTCTTACGAGCAGTACTTC	CASSLASIGGASYEQYF
TRBV12-3/TRBV12-4	TRBD2	TRBJ2-3	NA	TGTGCCAGCAGTTTTAAGCGGGGTCTGTATTTT	CASSFKRGLYF
TRBV6-5	NA	TRBJ2-2	NA	TGTGCCAGCAGCCCACAGCACCTCAACACCGGGGAGCTGTTTTTT	CASSPQHLNTGELFF
TRBV10-3	NA	TRBJ1-3	NA	TGTGCCATCAGCGACTACTGGACCCAATCGACCCACACCATATATTTT	CAISDYWTQSTHTIYF
TRBV7-2	TRBD1	TRBJ2-7	few	TGTGCCAGCAGCCCAGGACAGGGGTGGGCCGAGCAGTACTTC	CASSPGQGWAEQYF
TRBV6-5	NA	TRBJ2-1	NA	TGTGCCAGCAGTCCGAGACTACGGGGTGATGAGCAGTTCTTC	CASSPRLRGDEQFF
TRBV7-9	NA	TRBJ1-5	NA	TGTGCCAGCAGCTTAGGGGCAGGGTCGGCGAATCAGCCCCAGCATTTT	CASSLGAGSANQPQHF
TRBV4-1	TRBD1	TRBJ2-3	once	TGCGCCAGCAGCCAAGTTCAGGGGGCCACCAGGGATACGCAGTATTTT	CASSQVQGATRDTQYF
TRBV7-2	NA	TRBJ2-2	NA	TGTGCCAGCAGCTTAGGGAGCAGGAACACCGGGGAGCTGTTTTTT	CASSLGSRNTGELFF
TRBV12-5	TRBD1	TRBJ1-2	NA	TGTGCTAGTGGTTTGGTCGGGACAGGGGTCCTCAAAAACTATGGCTACACCTTC	CASGLVGTGVLKNYGYTF
TRBV7-6	TRBD1	TRBJ1-3	NA	TGTGCCAGCAGCTTGGGACAGTTATCTGGAAACACCATATATTTT	CASSLGQLSGNTIYF
TRBV29-1	NA	TRBJ1-1	NA	TGCAGCGCCCTACATTACATGAACACTGAAGCTTTCTTT	CSALHYMNTEAFF
TRBV18	TRBD1	TRBJ1-2	NA	TGTGCCAGCTCACCCACGACAGGGTTGAATGGCTACACCTTC	CASSPTTGLNGYTF
TRBV20-1	NA	TRBJ2-7	NA	TGCAGTGCTAGATTTGGGGTCGAGCAGTACTTC	CSARFGVEQYF
TRBV5-1	NA	TRBJ2-3	NA	TGCGCCAGCAGCTTGGGCATGACAGATACGCAGTATTTT	CASSLGMTDTQYF
TRBV10-3	NA	TRBJ1-1	once	TGTGCCCTAAGAGGGGGGCCCAACACTGAAGCTTTCTTT	CALRGGPNTEAFF
TRBV5-5	NA	TRBJ2-7	NA	TGTGCCAGCAGCCCGAGGGCAGGGAACGAGCAGTACTTC	CASSPRAGNEQYF
TRBV25-1	TRBD1	TRBJ1-2	NA	TGTGCCAGCAGTGAAACACTACAGGGGCGAAACTATGGCTACACCTTC	CASSETLQGRNYGYTF
TRBV3-1/TRBV3-2	TRBD2	TRBJ2-6	NA	TGTGCCAGCAGCTTTATGGGGGGGACCCCCTCCAACGTCCTGACTTTC	CASSFMGGTPSNVLTF
TRBV29-1	TRBD2	TRBJ2-5	NA	TGCATAGTAACTAGCGGGGAAGAGACCCAGTACTTC	CIVTSGEETQYF
TRBV7-2	TRBD2	TRBJ2-3	NA	TGTGCCAGCAGGGGACGCGGGGGGGGATCAGATACGCAGTATTTT	CASRGRGGGSDTQYF
TRBV5-1	NA	TRBJ2-4	NA	TGCGCCAGCAGCCCCGGGACGGCAAAGAACATTCAGTACTTC	CASSPGTAKNIQYF
TRBV7-6	TRBD1	TRBJ2-1	NA	TGTGCCAGCAGCTCCATTCCCTGGGACAGGCGATACAATGAGCAGTTCTTC	CASSSIPWDRRYNEQFF
TRBV2	NA	TRBJ1-6	NA	TGTGCCAGCAGCCTTGGTGTCTCACCCCTCCACTTT	CASSLGVSPLHF
TRBV6-1	TRBD2	TRBJ2-1	NA	TGTGCCAGCAGTGAGGAGAGCGGGGCGAGCTACAATGAGCAGTTCTTC	CASSEESGASYNEQFF
TRBV7-8	NA	TRBJ2-7	NA	TGTGCCAGCAGGACAGACCTACTTTCTTACGAGCAGTACTTC	CASRTDLLSYEQYF
TRBV14	NA	TRBJ1-1	NA	TGTGCCAGCAGCCAAGATTTCGGGGGGCGTACTGAAGCTTTCTTT	CASSQDFGGRTEAFF
TRBV6-5	NA	TRBJ1-2	NA	TGTGCCAGCAGTCCCGTGGCCTATATGAGCTATGGCTACACCTTC	CASSPVAYMSYGYTF
TRBV19	NA	TRBJ2-7	NA	TGTGCCAGTAGTTTCGGGCCGAGGAGCTCCTACGAGCAGTACTTC	CASSFGPRSSYEQYF
TRBV19	NA	TRBJ1-6	NA	TGTGCCAGTAGTGCGGGACCGAATTCACCCCTCCACTTT	CASSAGPNSPLHF
TRBV6-2/TRBV6-3	NA	TRBJ2-7	NA	TGTGCCAGCAGCCTGACAGCCTACGAGCAGTACTTC	CASSLTAYEQYF
TRBV18	TRBD1	TRBJ2-1	NA	TGTGCCAGCTCACCGGGTTTGGAGACAGGGGAGTTCTTC	CASSPGLETGEFF